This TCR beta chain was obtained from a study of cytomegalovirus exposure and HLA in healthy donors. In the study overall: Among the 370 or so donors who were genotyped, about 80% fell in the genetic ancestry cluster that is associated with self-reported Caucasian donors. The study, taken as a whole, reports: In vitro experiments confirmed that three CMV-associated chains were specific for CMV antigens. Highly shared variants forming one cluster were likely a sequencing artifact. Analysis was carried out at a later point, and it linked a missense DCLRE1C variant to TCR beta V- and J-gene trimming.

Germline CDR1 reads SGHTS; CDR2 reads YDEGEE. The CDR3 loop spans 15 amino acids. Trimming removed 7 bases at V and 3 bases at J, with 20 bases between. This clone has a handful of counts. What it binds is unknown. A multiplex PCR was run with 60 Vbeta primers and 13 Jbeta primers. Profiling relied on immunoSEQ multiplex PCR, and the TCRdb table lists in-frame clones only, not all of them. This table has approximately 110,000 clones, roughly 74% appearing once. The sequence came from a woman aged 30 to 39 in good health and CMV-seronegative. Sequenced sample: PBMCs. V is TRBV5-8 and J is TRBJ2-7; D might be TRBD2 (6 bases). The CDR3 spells CASRPIGGVFYEQYF. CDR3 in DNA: TGTGCCAGCCGGCCGATCGGGGGAGTTTTCTACGAGCAGTACTTC.